Listed below are T cell receptor beta chains from one sample, sequenced in a study of blood T cell repertoires in COVID-19. The table came from immunoSEQ multiplex PCR; TCRdb's copy has only in-frame clones and leaves some out. The sample records about 220,000 clones, more than 75% being singletons. Sequencing was carried out using peripheral blood. These receptors came from a man aged 50-59 years who had recovered from COVID-19. CDR3s include the opening cysteine and the closing phenylalanine or tryptophan. A D gene is named only where the DNA matches it firmly. Size tells how often a clone was seen (once, few, many) or the class of an expanded clone, and some rows leave it out.

J | V | size | D | CDR3 | DNA
TRBJ2-1 | TRBV7-2 | NA | TRBD2 | CASSLALAGGSSFF | TGTGCCAGCAGCTTAGCACTAGCGGGAGGTAGTTCGTTCTTC
TRBJ2-7 | TRBV3-1/TRBV3-2 | NA | TRBD2 | CASSQDLLAGYSEQYF | TGTGCCAGCAGCCAAGACCTCCTAGCGGGGTACTCCGAGCAGTACTTC
TRBJ1-2 | TRBV6-5 | NA | NA | CASSPGWRGYTF | TGTGCCAGCAGTCCCGGTTGGAGGGGCTACACCTTC
TRBJ1-2 | TRBV19 | NA | NA | CASSSPSQGFGYGYTF | TGTGCCAGTAGTAGCCCCTCCCAGGGATTCGGCTATGGCTACACCTTC
TRBJ2-7 | TRBV28 | NA | NA | CASSLTDYYEQYF | TGTGCCAGCAGTTTAACAGACTACTACGAGCAGTACTTC
TRBJ2-3 | TRBV7-2 | NA | NA | CASSLEQYTQYF | TGTGCCAGCAGCTTAGAACAGTATACGCAGTATTTT
TRBJ2-5 | TRBV5-5 | NA | NA | CASSLGQGGGQETQYF | TGTGCCAGCAGCTTGGGGCAGGGGGGTGGACAAGAGACCCAGTACTTC
TRBJ2-2 | TRBV7-2 | NA | TRBD1 | CASSLRTGGTGELFF | TGTGCCAGCAGCTTGAGGACAGGGGGAACCGGGGAGCTGTTTTTT
TRBJ2-7 | TRBV13 | NA | TRBD2 | CASSLEGLAGGSYEQYF | TGTGCCAGCAGCTTAGAAGGGTTGGCGGGAGGTTCCTACGAGCAGTACTTC
TRBJ2-5 | TRBV29-1 | NA | TRBD1 | CSVRYVPGQSQETQYF | TGCAGCGTTAGATATGTACCGGGACAGAGTCAAGAGACCCAGTACTTC
TRBJ2-3 | TRBV5-8 | NA | NA | CASTYDSMRPTQYF | TGTGCCAGCACCTACGACTCTATGAGGCCTACGCAGTATTTT
TRBJ1-1 | TRBV7-9 | many | TRBD1 | CASSSGGKMNTEAFF | TGTGCCAGCAGCTCAGGGGGGAAGATGAACACTGAAGCTTTCTTT
TRBJ1-5 | TRBV2 | NA | NA | CASSAGSGNQPQHF | TGTGCCAGCAGTGCAGGTAGCGGCAATCAGCCCCAGCATTTT
TRBJ2-5 | TRBV7-9 | once | TRBD2 | CASSLLAGFQETQYF | TGTGCCAGCAGCTTGTTAGCGGGATTCCAAGAGACCCAGTACTTC
TRBJ1-3 | TRBV5-1 | NA | NA | CASSLVQGSGNTIYF | TGCGCCAGCAGCTTGGTACAGGGCTCTGGAAACACCATATATTTT
TRBJ2-7 | TRBV4-1 | NA | NA | CASSQVRTAYEQYF | TGCGCCAGCAGCCAAGTAAGGACTGCCTACGAGCAGTACTTC
TRBJ1-1 | TRBV28 | NA | TRBD1 | CASTTGVNTEAFF | TGTGCCAGCACCACAGGGGTGAACACTGAAGCTTTCTTT
TRBJ2-5 | TRBV18 | NA | NA | CASSPPAGAETQYF | TGTGCCAGCTCACCACCGGCAGGCGCGGAGACCCAGTACTTC
TRBJ1-4 | TRBV3-1/TRBV3-2 | NA | TRBD1 | CASSQGQGSPNEKLFF | TGTGCCAGCAGCCAAGGACAGGGGAGCCCTAATGAAAAACTGTTTTTT
TRBJ1-6 | TRBV5-1 | NA | NA | CASRVQDNSPLHF | TGCGCCAGCAGAGTACAGGATAATTCACCCCTCCACTTT
TRBJ1-1 | TRBV6-2/TRBV6-3 | NA | NA | CASSYTGGYAEAFF | TGTGCCAGCAGTTACACGGGGGGCTACGCTGAAGCTTTCTTT
TRBJ1-4 | TRBV18 | NA | NA | CASRFELNEKLFF | TGTGCCAGCCGTTTTGAGCTTAATGAAAAACTGTTTTTT
TRBJ2-5 | TRBV14 | NA | NA | CASSQIRGTAETQYF | TGTGCCAGCAGCCAAATTCGGGGAACCGCGGAGACCCAGTACTTC
TRBJ1-4 | TRBV29-1 | NA | NA | CSVLAGESGRGHNEKLFF | TGCAGCGTTCTGGCAGGGGAAAGTGGTCGCGGGCATAATGAAAAACTGTTTTTT
TRBJ2-1 | TRBV30 | NA | TRBD2 | CALVLFSGRGYNEQFF | TGTGCCTTGGTTTTGTTTAGCGGGAGGGGGTACAATGAGCAGTTCTTC
TRBJ2-3 | TRBV6-5 | NA | NA | CASSYGAGTDTQYF | TGTGCCAGCAGTTACGGGGCGGGGACAGATACGCAGTATTTT
TRBJ2-5 | TRBV5-4 | NA | TRBD2 | CASSLGLAENQETQYF | TGTGCCAGCAGCTTGGGACTAGCGGAAAACCAAGAGACCCAGTACTTC
TRBJ1-3 | TRBV30 | NA | TRBD1 | CAWFGQGGNTIYF | TGTGCCTGGTTTGGACAGGGTGGAAACACCATATATTTT
TRBJ1-1 | TRBV4-1 | NA | NA | CASSQETDYTEAFF | TGCGCCAGCAGCCAAGAGACAGATTACACTGAAGCTTTCTTT
TRBJ2-3 | TRBV27 | NA | NA | CASSFRGARSDTQYF | TGTGCCAGCAGTTTTCGGGGGGCGCGATCAGATACGCAGTATTTT
TRBJ2-1 | TRBV19 | once | NA | CASSPQARLVDEQFF | TGTGCCAGTAGCCCCCAAGCCCGACTAGTTGATGAGCAGTTCTTC
TRBJ2-7 | TRBV4-1 | once | TRBD2 | CASSQEAGGGREQYF | TGCGCCAGCAGCCAAGAGGCGGGAGGGGGACGCGAGCAGTACTTC
TRBJ2-7 | TRBV30 | NA | TRBD1 | CAWSRQGAYEQYF | TGTGCCTGGAGCCGACAGGGAGCCTACGAGCAGTACTTC
TRBJ1-4 | TRBV7-8 | NA | NA | CASSAVGGATNEKLFF | TGTGCCAGCAGCGCCGTGGGGGGAGCAACTAATGAAAAACTGTTTTTT
TRBJ1-1 | TRBV19 | NA | TRBD1 | CASSIVTGAEAFF | TGTGCCAGTAGTATAGTCACAGGGGCTGAAGCTTTCTTT
TRBJ1-3 | TRBV11-2 | NA | NA | CASSRGGGPSGNTIYF | TGTGCCAGCAGCCGCGGGGGGGGCCCGTCCGGAAACACCATATATTTT
TRBJ1-2 | TRBV4-1 | NA | TRBD1 | CASSQDLIPGQGVYGYTF | TGCGCCAGCAGCCAAGATCTGATACCCGGACAGGGTGTTTATGGCTACACCTTC
TRBJ2-4 | TRBV19 | NA | NA | CATRAPGKNIQYF | TGTGCCACTCGAGCCCCGGGGAAAAACATTCAGTACTTC
TRBJ2-2 | TRBV4-1 | NA | TRBD2 | CASSQDSVRTGGVSGELFF | TGCGCCAGCAGCCAAGATTCAGTCAGGACGGGAGGGGTATCCGGGGAGCTGTTTTTT
TRBJ1-6 | TRBV28 | NA | NA | CASSPRGRIVGNSPLHF | TGTGCCAGCAGCCCACGGGGGAGGATAGTCGGGAATTCACCCCTCCACTTT
TRBJ2-3 | TRBV2 | NA | TRBD2 | CASATSGRASDTQYF | TGTGCCAGTGCGACTAGCGGGAGGGCTTCAGATACGCAGTATTTT
TRBJ2-4 | TRBV19 | NA | TRBD1 | CASSIHRGNNIQYF | TGTGCCAGTAGTATTCACAGGGGGAATAACATTCAGTACTTC
TRBJ2-7 | TRBV4-2 | NA | NA | CASSQAKSTPGHLPHF | TGTGCCAGCAGCCAAGCCAAATCGACCCCGGGACACCTCCCTCACTTC
TRBJ2-7 | TRBV15 | NA | TRBD1 | CATSSAGTGAYEQYF | TGTGCCACCAGCAGCGCCGGGACAGGAGCTTACGAGCAGTACTTC
TRBJ2-3 | TRBV5-4 | NA | NA | CASSLLGDYTDTQYF | TGTGCCAGCAGCTTGTTGGGAGACTATACAGATACGCAGTATTTT
TRBJ2-5 | TRBV5-1 | NA | NA | CASSLLSKETQYF | TGCGCCAGCAGCTTGTTGTCAAAAGAGACCCAGTACTTC
TRBJ2-1 | TRBV6-5 | NA | TRBD2 | CASSSGLAGPTEQFF | TGTGCCAGCAGTTCCGGACTAGCGGGGCCGACGGAGCAGTTCTTC
TRBJ2-7 | TRBV28 | NA | TRBD1 | CASRQGAEHEQYF | TGTGCCAGCAGACAGGGGGCTGAACACGAGCAGTACTTC
TRBJ2-6 | TRBV5-5 | NA | NA | CASSYPEGVAGANVLTF | TGTGCCAGCAGCTACCCTGAGGGGGTGGCTGGGGCCAACGTCCTGACTTTC
TRBJ1-6 | TRBV27 | NA | NA | CASSPRAGGSYNSPLHF | TGTGCCAGCAGTCCCAGGGCGGGAGGCTCCTATAATTCACCCCTCCACTTT
TRBJ1-4 | TRBV5-1 | NA | NA | CASSYLGGINEKLFF | TGCGCCAGCAGCTACTTAGGAGGGATAAATGAAAAACTGTTTTTT
TRBJ2-7 | TRBV18 | NA | NA | CASSPPDSVYEQYF | TGTGCCAGCTCACCACCGGACAGTGTATACGAGCAGTACTTC
TRBJ2-1 | TRBV7-9 | NA | TRBD1 | CASSTRDRGNKEQFF | TGTGCCAGCAGCACGCGGGACAGGGGAAACAAGGAGCAGTTCTTC